This is a list of T cell receptor beta chains from one sample in a study of blood T cell repertoires in COVID-19. Assay used: immunoSEQ multiplex PCR; TCRdb lists only in-frame clones, some missing. The repertoire consists of roughly 140,000 clones, with over 80% occurring once and the leading ten covering less than 6%. Sequencing used PBMCs or T cells enriched from blood (not recorded which). All receptors derive from a woman between 45 and 65 years old who had been exposed to COVID-19. Each CDR3 is given with its conserved first and last residue. Fields, in order: V gene, J gene, clone size, D gene, CDR3 protein, CDR3 DNA. A D gene is named only where the DNA matches it firmly. A clone size is listed for some rows: how often the clone was seen (once, few, many), or a class if it is expanded.

V: TRBV7-2
J: TRBJ2-3
size: .
D: .
CDR3: CASSPRAGWTDTQYF
DNA: TGTGCCAGCAGCCCCCGGGCGGGATGGACAGATACGCAGTATTTT

V: TRBV5-4
J: TRBJ2-2
size: .
D: .
CDR3: CASSLGGPTGELFF
DNA: TGTGCCAGCAGCTTAGGGGGACCCACCGGGGAGCTGTTTTTT

V: TRBV7-9
J: TRBJ1-5
size: .
D: .
CDR3: CASSLGGLPGQPQHF
DNA: TGTGCCAGCAGCTTAGGCGGATTACCTGGTCAGCCCCAGCATTTT

V: TRBV6-5
J: TRBJ2-1
size: once
D: .
CDR3: CASSYQGGSYNEQFF
DNA: TGTGCCAGCAGTTACCAGGGGGGCTCCTACAATGAGCAGTTCTTC

V: TRBV7-9
J: TRBJ1-1
size: .
D: .
CDR3: CASSLEQSTEAFF
DNA: TGTGCCAGCAGCTTAGAACAGAGCACTGAAGCTTTCTTT

V: TRBV18
J: TRBJ1-4
size: .
D: .
CDR3: CASTWSATNEKLFF
DNA: TGTGCCAGCACTTGGAGTGCAACTAATGAAAAACTGTTTTTT

V: TRBV3-1/TRBV3-2
J: TRBJ2-5
size: .
D: .
CDR3: CASNWPGETQYF
DNA: TGTGCCAGCAATTGGCCCGGGGAGACCCAGTACTTC

V: TRBV7-2
J: TRBJ2-1
size: .
D: TRBD1
CDR3: CASRTKGTGVDEQFF
DNA: TGTGCCAGCAGAACAAAGGGGACAGGGGTTGACGAGCAGTTCTTC

V: TRBV19
J: TRBJ1-5
size: .
D: .
CDR3: CASSIGQSYSNQPQHF
DNA: TGTGCCAGTAGTATAGGGCAGTCGTATAGCAATCAGCCCCAGCATTTT

V: TRBV6-5
J: TRBJ1-1
size: .
D: TRBD1
CDR3: CASSRGQEAFF
DNA: TGTGCCAGCAGTCGGGGACAGGAAGCTTTCTTT

V: TRBV30
J: TRBJ1-1
size: .
D: .
CDR3: CAWRGGILVTEAFF
DNA: TGTGCCTGGAGGGGGGGGATTCTTGTAACTGAAGCTTTCTTT

V: TRBV12-5
J: TRBJ1-6
size: .
D: .
CDR3: CASQRESVDSPLHF
DNA: TGTGCTAGTCAACGGGAAAGCGTAGATTCACCCCTCCACTTT

V: TRBV27
J: TRBJ1-6
size: few
D: .
CDR3: CASSIEEGSPLHF
DNA: TGTGCCAGCAGTATCGAGGAGGGTTCACCCCTCCACTTT

V: TRBV9
J: TRBJ2-3
size: .
D: TRBD1
CDR3: CASSVAPGFTGGSDTQYF
DNA: TGTGCCAGCAGCGTAGCCCCGGGATTTACAGGGGGATCAGATACGCAGTATTTT

V: TRBV19
J: TRBJ1-1
size: .
D: .
CDR3: CASNRTVMNTEAFF
DNA: TGTGCCAGTAACCGGACTGTCATGAACACTGAAGCTTTCTTT

V: TRBV7-2
J: TRBJ2-4
size: .
D: TRBD1
CDR3: CASSQDRVGNIQYF
DNA: TGTGCCAGCAGCCAGGACAGGGTCGGGAACATTCAGTACTTC

V: TRBV13
J: TRBJ1-5
size: .
D: .
CDR3: CASSLGSGNQPQHF
DNA: TGTGCCAGCAGCTTAGGGTCGGGGAATCAGCCCCAGCATTTT

V: TRBV10-3
J: TRBJ2-1
size: .
D: TRBD2
CDR3: CAIRSIAGMGNEQFF
DNA: TGTGCCATCAGGTCTATAGCGGGTATGGGGAATGAGCAGTTCTTC

V: TRBV18
J: TRBJ2-5
size: .
D: .
CDR3: CASSPYQGKQETQYF
DNA: TGTGCCAGCTCACCCTATCAGGGGAAACAAGAGACCCAGTACTTC

V: TRBV19
J: TRBJ2-7
size: few
D: .
CDR3: CASGGLSTYEQYF
DNA: TGTGCCTCCGGTGGGCTGTCCACCTACGAGCAGTACTTC

V: TRBV7-2
J: TRBJ1-2
size: .
D: .
CDR3: CASSIDRYGYTF
DNA: TGTGCCAGCAGCATCGACAGATATGGCTACACCTTC

V: TRBV18
J: TRBJ2-7
size: .
D: TRBD1
CDR3: CASSPDRVLYEQYF
DNA: TGTGCCAGCTCACCGGACAGGGTTTTGTACGAGCAGTACTTC

V: TRBV9
J: TRBJ2-5
size: .
D: .
CDR3: CASSPPGRVAQYF
DNA: TGTGCCAGCAGCCCCCCAGGGCGAGTGGCCCAGTACTTC

V: TRBV19
J: TRBJ1-5
size: once
D: TRBD1
CDR3: CASSITDRGFIQPQHF
DNA: TGTGCCAGTAGTATAACGGACAGGGGTTTTATTCAGCCCCAGCATTTT

V: TRBV9
J: TRBJ1-2
size: once
D: .
CDR3: CASSGPGTNYGYTF
DNA: TGTGCCAGCAGCGGACCCGGGACAAACTATGGCTACACCTTC

V: TRBV3-1/TRBV3-2
J: TRBJ2-1
size: .
D: .
CDR3: CASSSRGDNEQFF
DNA: TGTGCCAGCAGCTCCCGCGGGGACAATGAGCAGTTCTTC

V: TRBV9
J: TRBJ1-6
size: .
D: TRBD1
CDR3: CASSPRQGDSPLHF
DNA: TGTGCCAGCAGCCCTAGACAGGGGGATTCACCCCTCCACTTT

V: TRBV6-5
J: TRBJ2-7
size: .
D: TRBD2
CDR3: CATKTSGYEQYF
DNA: TGTGCCACCAAGACTAGCGGCTACGAGCAGTACTTC

V: TRBV9
J: TRBJ2-5
size: .
D: .
CDR3: CASSVSPRGETQYF
DNA: TGTGCCAGCAGCGTCTCGCCCCGGGGGGAGACCCAGTACTTC

V: TRBV7-9
J: TRBJ1-3
size: few
D: .
CDR3: CASSSGIPSGNTIYF
DNA: TGTGCCAGCAGCTCCGGGATCCCATCTGGAAACACCATATATTTT

V: TRBV5-1
J: TRBJ2-7
size: few
D: TRBD1
CDR3: CASSSRDRGRDEQYF
DNA: TGCGCCAGCAGCTCCCGGGACAGGGGGCGTGACGAGCAGTACTTC

V: TRBV6-2/TRBV6-3
J: TRBJ2-7
size: .
D: TRBD2
CDR3: CASSLPPAGASYEQYF
DNA: TGTGCCAGCAGCCTCCCCCCGGCGGGAGCCTCCTACGAGCAGTACTTC

V: TRBV29-1
J: TRBJ2-3
size: .
D: TRBD2
CDR3: CSVTSGGNTDTQYF
DNA: TGCAGCGTTACTAGCGGGGGGAACACAGATACGCAGTATTTT

V: TRBV14
J: TRBJ2-2
size: .
D: TRBD2
CDR3: CASSQIAGGPFVDTGELFF
DNA: TGTGCCAGCAGCCAAATAGCGGGAGGGCCCTTCGTGGACACCGGGGAGCTGTTTTTT

V: TRBV4-2
J: TRBJ2-1
size: many
D: .
CDR3: CASSQDSAQTSNEQFF
DNA: TGTGCCAGCAGCCAAGATAGTGCACAGACCTCGAATGAGCAGTTCTTC

V: TRBV27
J: TRBJ1-5
size: .
D: .
CDR3: CASSPVRRGGNQPQHF
DNA: TGTGCCAGCAGTCCCGTTCGAAGGGGTGGCAATCAGCCCCAGCATTTT

V: TRBV4-3
J: TRBJ2-1
size: .
D: .
CDR3: CASSQDRLPSNEQFF
DNA: TGCGCCAGCAGCCAAGATCGCCTCCCGAGCAATGAGCAGTTCTTC

V: TRBV19
J: TRBJ1-2
size: .
D: .
CDR3: CASPREDSGYTF
DNA: TGTGCCAGTCCCAGGGAAGATTCTGGCTACACCTTC

V: TRBV2
J: TRBJ2-3
size: .
D: TRBD1
CDR3: CASRRDKTGARTDTQYF
DNA: TGTGCCAGCAGGAGAGACAAGACAGGGGCGCGCACAGATACGCAGTATTTT

V: TRBV12-3/TRBV12-4
J: TRBJ1-1
size: .
D: .
CDR3: CASSLSGNTEAFF
DNA: TGTGCCAGCAGTTTGTCAGGCAACACTGAAGCTTTCTTT

V: TRBV19
J: TRBJ1-6
size: .
D: .
CDR3: CASSIFGSSYNSPLHF
DNA: TGTGCCAGTAGTATTTTCGGGAGCTCCTATAATTCACCCCTCCACTTT

V: TRBV7-9
J: TRBJ2-1
size: .
D: TRBD2
CDR3: CASSPLWRLAEANEQFF
DNA: TGTGCCAGCAGCCCACTCTGGCGGCTAGCGGAGGCCAATGAGCAGTTCTTC

V: TRBV2
J: TRBJ2-1
size: .
D: .
CDR3: CASGHTSVEQFF
DNA: TGTGCCAGCGGTCATACCTCAGTTGAGCAGTTCTTC

V: TRBV19
J: TRBJ2-3
size: .
D: TRBD2
CDR3: CASSRPGLVPTDTQYF
DNA: TGTGCCAGTAGTAGGCCGGGACTAGTTCCCACAGATACGCAGTATTTT

V: TRBV9
J: TRBJ1-4
size: .
D: TRBD1
CDR3: CASSVAPGQTNEKLFF
DNA: TGTGCCAGCAGCGTAGCCCCGGGACAGACTAATGAAAAACTGTTTTTT

V: TRBV6-5
J: TRBJ2-1
size: .
D: .
CDR3: CATLPPGVNEQFF
DNA: TGTGCCACCCTCCCGCCCGGGGTCAATGAGCAGTTCTTC

V: TRBV4-1
J: TRBJ1-5
size: .
D: .
CDR3: CASSQTTGGQPQHF
DNA: TGCGCCAGCAGCCAGACCACCGGGGGGCAGCCCCAGCATTTT